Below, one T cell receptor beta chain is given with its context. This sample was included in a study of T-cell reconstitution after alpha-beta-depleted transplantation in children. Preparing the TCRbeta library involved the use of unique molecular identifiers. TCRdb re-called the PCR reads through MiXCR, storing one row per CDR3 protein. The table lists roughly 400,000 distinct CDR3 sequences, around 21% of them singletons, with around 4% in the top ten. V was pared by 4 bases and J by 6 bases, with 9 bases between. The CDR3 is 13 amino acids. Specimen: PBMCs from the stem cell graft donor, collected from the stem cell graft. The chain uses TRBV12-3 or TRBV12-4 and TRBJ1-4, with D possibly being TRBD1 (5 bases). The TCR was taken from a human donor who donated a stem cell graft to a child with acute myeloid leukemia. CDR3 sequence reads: CASSWGGDEKLFF. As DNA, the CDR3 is TGTGCCAGCAGTTGGGGGGGGGATGAAAAACTGTTTTTT.